The 20 T cell receptor beta chains below come from one sample, sequenced in a study of TIL therapy for anti-PD-1-resistant metastatic lung cancer. This was the immunoSEQ v3 assay. Generated by immunoSEQ multiplex PCR, the TCRdb table keeps only in-frame clones and is missing some. The table includes around 15,000 clones, over 70% detected once. Time point specified: pre-treatment sample, taken before nivolumab and TIL therapy. The sequencing used blood, collected at baseline. All receptors come from a person aged 30 to 80 with non-small cell lung cancer.

In its sample, this clone was seen a few times. This rearrangement joins TRBV19 to TRBJ1-5, with TRBD1 matching over 8 bases. This CDR3 is 15 amino acids long. Germline-derived CDR1 and CDR2 are LNHDA and SQIVND (reference sequence). With 5 bases clipped from V and 6 bases from J, the junction kept 9 bases outside the gene matches. The DNA for the CDR3 is TGTGCCAGTAGTGTAGGACAGGGAAGAACTCAGCCCCAGCATTTT. Translation: CASSVGQGRTQPQHF.

The chain joins TRBV4-1 to TRBJ1-3; no clear D gene. CDR3 size: 19 residues. Germline values: CDR1 MGHRA, CDR2 YSYEKL. The V and J ends lost 0 bases and 0 bases respectively, with 18 bases between them. This CDR3 reads CASSQDSHFQPFSGNTIYF. The CDR3 bases are TGCGCCAGCAGCCAAGATTCCCACTTTCAACCTTTCTCTGGAAACACCATATATTTT.

V gene TRBV19 combines with J gene TRBJ2-1, with D perhaps TRBD1 or TRBD2 (6 bases each). Germline loops: CDR1 LNHDA, CDR2 SQIVND (reference sequence). CDR3 length: 16 residues. Trimming pared 7 bases from V and 3 bases from J, leaving 19 bases between. CDR3 DNA: TGTGCCAGTACTCACCTCGGAGGGGGAGACTACAATGAGCAGTTCTTC. Its protein product is CASTHLGGGDYNEQFF. The whole variable domain, remainder taken from reference TRBV19 and TRBJ2-1, is DGGITQSPKYLFRKEGQNVTLSCEQNLNHDAMYWYRQDPGQGLRLIYYSQIVNDFQKGDIAEGYSVSREKKESFPLTVTSAQKNPTAFYLCASTHLGGGDYNEQFFGPGTRLTVL.

The chain combines TRBV6-5 with TRBJ2-3; D is undetermined. Germline V lookup: CDR1 MNHEY, CDR2 SVGAGI. The length of the CDR3 is 14 residues. V lost 7 bases, J lost 1 base, and 12 bases lay in between. The DNA of the CDR3 is TGTGCCAGCAACGAGCTTCCGGGCACAGATACGCAGTATTTT. As protein: CASNELPGTDTQYF.

This clone was seen only a few times. The V gene is TRBV30, the J gene TRBJ1-2, with D unresolved. CDR1 and CDR2 from the germline V gene are GTSNPN and SVGIG (reference sequence). The CDR3 covers 13 residues. V lost 3 bases and J 5 bases, leaving 13 bases between the germline ends. CDR3 amino acids: CAWRIWEDYGYTF. In DNA, the CDR3 is TGTGCCTGGAGGATCTGGGAAGATTATGGCTACACCTTC.

The rearrangement uses TRBV6-5 and TRBJ2-2, with D tentatively TRBD2 (6 bases). Germline V gene lookup returns CDR1 MNHEY and CDR2 SVGAGI. This CDR3 region has 16 residues. V gave up 4 bases and J gave up 0 bases, with 12 bases separating them. Here the CDR3 reads CASSFAGTPNTGELFF. The DNA of the CDR3 is TGTGCCAGCAGTTTCGCCGGGACTCCGAACACCGGGGAGCTGTTTTTT.

This clone was seen only once. V gene TRBV7-9 combines with J gene TRBJ1-6; no clear D gene. With 2 bases removed from V and 7 bases from J, the gap between germline ends came to 9 bases. This CDR3 region has 14 residues. Looked up from germline, CDR1 is SEHNR and CDR2 is FQNEAQ (reference sequence). CDR3 residues: CASSLLGKNSPLHF. DNA for the CDR3: TGTGCCAGCAGCTTATTAGGGAAAAATTCACCCCTCCACTTT. Full variable domain (outside the CDR3, taken from reference TRBV7-9 and TRBJ1-6): DTGVSQNPRHKITKRGQNVTFRCDPISEHNRLYWYRQTLGQGPEFLTYFQNEAQLEKSRLLSDRFSAERPKGSFSTLEIQRTEQGDSAMYLCASSLLGKNSPLHFGNGTRLTVT.

The chain joins TRBV6-4 to TRBJ2-1; 9 nucleotides match TRBD1. There are 13 residues in the CDR3. The germline gives CDR1 MRHNA, CDR2 SNTAGT. V lost 0 bases, J lost 9 bases, and 0 bases stayed unmatched. Here the CDR3 reads CASSDSDRGEQFF. CDR3 sequence (DNA): TGTGCCAGCAGTGACTCGGACAGGGGTGAGCAGTTCTTC.

The chain carries TRBV7-9 and TRBJ2-1, with D possibly being TRBD2 (6 bases). Deletions cut 5 bases from V and 4 bases from J, with 12 bases between. Germline-derived CDR1 and CDR2 are SEHNR and FQNEAQ (reference sequence). The CDR3 extends over 14 amino acids. In nucleotides, the CDR3 is TGTGCCAGCAGCCCCGCGGGGAGATACAATGAGCAGTTCTTC. Residues: CASSPAGRYNEQFF. The variable domain in full, with the rest retrieved from reference TRBV7-9 and TRBJ2-1, is DTGVSQNPRHKITKRGQNVTFRCDPISEHNRLYWYRQTLGQGPEFLTYFQNEAQLEKSRLLSDRFSAERPKGSFSTLEIQRTEQGDSAMYLCASSPAGRYNEQFFGPGTRLTVL.

The chain couples TRBV7-2 to TRBJ1-2, with no clear D. Germline V gene sequence: CDR1 SGHTA, CDR2 FQGNSA. The V gene lost 3 bases and the J gene lost 4 bases, with 9 bases spanning the gap. The CDR3 contains 13 residues. The CDR3 DNA sequence: TGTGCCAGCAGCTTCGGAGTGAGCTATGGCTACACCTTC. Its translation: CASSFGVSYGYTF.

The V gene is TRBV4-1, the J gene TRBJ2-1, with 15 bases fitting TRBD2. Germline values: CDR1 MGHRA, CDR2 YSYEKL. The length of the CDR3 is 17 residues. The J segment lost 5 bases and the V segment lost 3 bases, leaving 5 bases of the junction unmatched. CDR3 loop: CASSHPGLAGGDNEQFF. For the CDR3, the DNA is TGCGCCAGCAGCCACCCCGGACTAGCGGGGGGGGACAATGAGCAGTTCTTC.

The rearrangement joins TRBV15 to TRBJ2-7; 7 bases align to TRBD1. Germline CDR1 is LNHNV and CDR2 is YYDKDF (reference sequence). The CDR3 extends over 16 amino acids. J lost 1 base, V lost 3 bases, and 9 bases had no gene match. CDR3: CATSSGGGTVSYEQYF. CDR3 sequence (DNA): TGTGCCACCAGCAGTGGAGGTGGGACAGTTTCCTACGAGCAGTACTTC.

This sequence joins TRBV5-4 and TRBJ2-7; 7 nucleotides align to TRBD2. CDR1 and CDR2 from the germline V gene are SGHNT and YYREEE (reference sequence). With 3 bases clipped from V and 2 bases from J, the junction kept 11 bases outside the gene matches. This CDR3 is built from 16 residues. The CDR3 coding sequence is TGTGCCAGCAGCTCCTACAGTGGGGGGGGGACCTACGAGCAGTACTTC. This translates into CASSSYSGGGTYEQYF.

The CDR3 region has the DNA TGTGCCAGCAGCTTATACGGGGATCAGCCCCAGCATTTT. Its protein product is CASSLYGDQPQHF. This chain connects TRBV13 to TRBJ1-5; D not certain. V gave up 2 bases and J gave up 5 bases, with 7 bases separating them. Germline V gives CDR1 PRHDT, CDR2 FYEKMQ (reference sequence). The CDR3 has 13 residues. The variable domain in full, with the rest retrieved from reference TRBV13 and TRBJ1-5, is AAGVIQSPRHLIKEKRETATLKCYPIPRHDTVYWYQQGPGQDPQFLISFYEKMQSDKGSIPDRFSAQQFSDYHSELNMSSLELGDSALYFCASSLYGDQPQHFGDGTRLSIL.

This clone was seen a handful of times. The sample contains more than one DNA sequence encoding this CDR3. The rearrangement uses TRBV7-9 and TRBJ2-5, with 10 bases fitting TRBD1. Per the germline V gene, CDR1 is SEHNR and CDR2 is FQNEAQ (reference sequence). The CDR3 runs 19 residues. V lost 6 bases, J lost 4 bases, and 20 bases stayed unmatched. The DNA for the CDR3 is TGTGCCAGCAGTACCGGCAGACCTGGGACAGGGGCGAAGGGAGAGACCCAGTACTTC. Its translation is CASSTGRPGTGAKGETQYF.

J is TRBJ2-5 and V is TRBV20-1; no definite D call. Deletions cut 6 bases from V and 4 bases from J, with 6 bases between. Germline CDR1 and CDR2: DFQATT and SNEGSKA (reference sequence). The CDR3 is 10 residues long. The CDR3 here is CSARRETQYF. The DNA of the CDR3 is TGCAGTGCCCGCCGAGAGACCCAGTACTTC.

This chain joins TRBV29-1 and TRBJ2-3; no definite D call. This CDR3 has 10 amino acids. V was cut by 4 bases and J by 7 bases, with 6 bases left in between. Germline assignment: CDR1 SQVTM and CDR2 ANQGSEA. CDR3: CSVGGNTQYF. The CDR3 bases are TGCAGCGTTGGAGGTAATACGCAGTATTTT.

The gene calls are TRBV10-1 and TRBJ2-7; 9 nucleotides line up with TRBD1. Germline V gene data show CDR1 as WNHNN and CDR2 as SYGVQD (reference sequence). The CDR3 loop spans 15 amino acids. V dropped 0 bases and J dropped 3; count of bases not matched to a gene: 3. The CDR3 DNA reads as TGCGCCAGCAGTGAGTCGGGACAGGGAATCTACGAGCAGTACTTC. It encodes CASSESGQGIYEQYF.

On this clone itself: Just one base apart from a much larger clone, this may be a read error. Other DNA variants within this sample encode the same CDR3. The genes are TRBV2 and TRBJ2-1; 9 bases are shared with TRBD1. Losses at the gene ends were 1 base for V and 2 bases for J; bases not matched to a gene: 3. Germline-derived CDR1 and CDR2 are SNHLY and FYNNEI. CDR3 length: 16 amino acids. As DNA, the CDR3 is TGTGCCAGCAGTGAAGAGGACAGGGGACCCTACAATGAGCAGTTCTTC. Amino acid sequence: CASSEEDRGPYNEQFF.

This clone was counted a single time. A junction end diverges from the germline sequence, so it may reflect a read error. The chain is built from TRBV6-1 and TRBJ2-3, with 10 bases lining up with TRBD2. The CDR3 loop spans 17 amino acids. Germline assignment: CDR1 MNHNS and CDR2 SASEGT. The CDR3 sequence: CASREAGGPLSTDTQYF. The CDR3, as DNA: TGTGCCAGCAGGGAAGCGGGGGGGCCCCTCAGCACAGATACGCAGTATTTT.